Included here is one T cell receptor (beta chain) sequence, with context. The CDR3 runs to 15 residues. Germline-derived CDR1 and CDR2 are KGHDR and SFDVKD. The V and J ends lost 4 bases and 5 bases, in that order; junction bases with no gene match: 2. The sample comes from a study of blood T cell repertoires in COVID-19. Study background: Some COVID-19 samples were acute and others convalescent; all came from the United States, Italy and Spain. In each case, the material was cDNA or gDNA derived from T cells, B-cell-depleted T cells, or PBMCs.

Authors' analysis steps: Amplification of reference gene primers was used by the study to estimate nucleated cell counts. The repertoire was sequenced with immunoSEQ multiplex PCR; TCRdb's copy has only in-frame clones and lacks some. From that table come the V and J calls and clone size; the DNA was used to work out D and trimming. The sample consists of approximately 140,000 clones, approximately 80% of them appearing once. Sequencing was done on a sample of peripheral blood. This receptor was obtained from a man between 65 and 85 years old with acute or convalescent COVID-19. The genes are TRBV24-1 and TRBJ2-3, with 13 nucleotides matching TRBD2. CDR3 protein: CATSERTSGRDTQYF. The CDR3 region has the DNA TGTGCCACCAGTGAACGGACTAGCGGGAGAGATACGCAGTATTTT.